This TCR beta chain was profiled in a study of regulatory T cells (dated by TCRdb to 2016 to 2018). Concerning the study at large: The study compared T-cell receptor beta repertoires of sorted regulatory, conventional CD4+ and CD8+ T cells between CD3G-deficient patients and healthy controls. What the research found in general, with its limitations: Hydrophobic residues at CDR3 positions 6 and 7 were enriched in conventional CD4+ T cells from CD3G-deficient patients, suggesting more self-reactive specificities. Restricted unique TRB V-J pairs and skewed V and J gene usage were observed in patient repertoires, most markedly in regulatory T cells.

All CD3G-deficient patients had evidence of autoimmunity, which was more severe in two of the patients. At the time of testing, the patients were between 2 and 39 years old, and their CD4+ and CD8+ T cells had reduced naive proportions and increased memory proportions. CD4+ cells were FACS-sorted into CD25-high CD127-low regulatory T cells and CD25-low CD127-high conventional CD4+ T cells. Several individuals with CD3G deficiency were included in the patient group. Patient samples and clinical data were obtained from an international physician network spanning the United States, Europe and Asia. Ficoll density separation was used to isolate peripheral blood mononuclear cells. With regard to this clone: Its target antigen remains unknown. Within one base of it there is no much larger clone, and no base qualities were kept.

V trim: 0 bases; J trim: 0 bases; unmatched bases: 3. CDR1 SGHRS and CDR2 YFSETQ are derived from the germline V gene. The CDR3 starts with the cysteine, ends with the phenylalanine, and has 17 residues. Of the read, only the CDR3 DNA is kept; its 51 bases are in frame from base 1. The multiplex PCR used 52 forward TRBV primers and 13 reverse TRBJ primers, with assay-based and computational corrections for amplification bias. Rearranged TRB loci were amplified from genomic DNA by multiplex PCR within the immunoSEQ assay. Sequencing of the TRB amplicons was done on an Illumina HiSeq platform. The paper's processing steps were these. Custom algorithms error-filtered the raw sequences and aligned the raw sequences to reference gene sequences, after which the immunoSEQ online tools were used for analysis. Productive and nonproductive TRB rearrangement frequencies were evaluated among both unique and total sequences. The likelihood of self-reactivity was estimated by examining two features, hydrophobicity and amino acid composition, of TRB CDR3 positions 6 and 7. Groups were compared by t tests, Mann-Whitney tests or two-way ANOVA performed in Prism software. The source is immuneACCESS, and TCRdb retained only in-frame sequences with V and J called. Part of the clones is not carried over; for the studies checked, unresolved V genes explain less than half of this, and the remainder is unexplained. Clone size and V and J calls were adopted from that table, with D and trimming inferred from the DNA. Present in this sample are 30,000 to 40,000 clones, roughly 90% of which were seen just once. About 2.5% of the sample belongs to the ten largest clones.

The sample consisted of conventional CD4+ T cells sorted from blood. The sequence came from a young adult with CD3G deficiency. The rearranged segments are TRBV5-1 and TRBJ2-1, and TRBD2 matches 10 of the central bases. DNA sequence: TGCGCCAGCAGCTTGGTCCCTAGCGGGAGCTCCTACAATGAGCAGTTCTTC. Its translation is CASSLVPSGSSYNEQFF.